Below are 3 T cell receptor beta chains sequenced from a single sample in a study of blood T cell repertoires in COVID-19. Clones were sequenced by immunoSEQ multiplex PCR, and TCRdb holds only the in-frame ones, with some missing. This table has some 100,000 clones, roughly 76% appearing once. Sequencing was carried out using peripheral blood. Source of these receptors: a human donor in a cohort sampled during active COVID-19.

The chain employs TRBV11-3 and TRBJ2-5; D possibly corresponds to TRBD2 (7 bases). The ends were cut back, 5 bases at V and 1 base at J, with 14 bases in the middle. The CDR3 spans 15 residues. CDR1 is SGHNT, CDR2 YENEEA, per germline. The CDR3 spells CASSRIGGRQETQYF. The CDR3 region has the DNA TGTGCCAGCAGCCGCATCGGGGGGCGCCAAGAGACCCAGTACTTC. The entire variable domain, with the rest obtained from reference TRBV11-3 and TRBJ2-5, is as follows: EAGVVQSPRYKIIEKKQPVAFWCNPISGHNTLYWYLQNLGQGPELLIRYENEEAVDDSQLPKDRFSAERLKGVDSTLKIQPAELGDSAVYLCASSRIGGRQETQYFGPGTRLLVL.

This chain links TRBV30 with TRBJ1-2; TRBD1 is a possible D gene (5 bases). CDR3 length: 13 amino acids. V gave up 3 bases and J gave up 1 base, with 9 bases separating them. In germline, CDR1 is GTSNPN, CDR2 SVGIG (reference sequence). CDR3 loop: CAWRARDNYGYTF. The CDR3 region has the DNA TGTGCCTGGAGGGCCAGGGATAACTATGGCTACACCTTC. The full variable domain, completed using reference TRBV30 and TRBJ1-2, is SQTIHQWPATLVQPVGSPLSLECTVEGTSNPNLYWYRQAAGRGLQLLFYSVGIGQISSEVPQNLSASRPQDRQFILSSKKLLLSDSGFYLCAWRARDNYGYTFGSGTRLTVV.

This clone was seen a few times. The chain couples TRBV30 to TRBJ1-2, with D maybe TRBD1 (6 bases). Germline values: CDR1 GTSNPN, CDR2 SVGIG (reference sequence). The CDR3 is made up of 15 amino acids. V gave up 0 bases and J gave up 1 base, with 12 bases separating them. The chain's CDR3 is CAWSVMAGVNYGYTF. CDR3 coding DNA: TGTGCCTGGAGTGTCATGGCAGGGGTTAACTATGGCTACACCTTC.